This record covers a single T cell receptor (beta chain). It has no known antigen specificity. This entry comes from a study of T cells expressing NK-cell markers (dated by TCRdb to between 2020 and 2021). The study in broad terms: Three sorted T-cell subsets (CD3+CD56+NKG2C+, CD3+CD56+NKG2C- and CD3+CD56-NKG2C+) from fewer than 10 donors had their TCR beta-chain repertoires profiled. Randomly selected healthy volunteers, three men and five women, were used as the eight sequenced donors. Among the eight sequenced donors, seven were HCMV-seropositive and one was HCMV-seronegative. The libraries were sequenced on Illumina HiSeq 2000/2500, MiSeq or NextSeq, producing 2 x 150 bp reads.

TCRdb shows the sequencer as Illumina HiSeq 2000. The TCR beta cDNA libraries were made using 5'RACE template switching, a step that added both a universal primer site and unique molecular identifiers. Synthesis of cDNA was primed from the TCR beta constant segment and was followed by two consecutive PCR amplification steps. The original pipeline was this. MIGEC was used to demultiplex reads and group the reads by UMI, and MiTCR was used to assemble and quantify clonotypes. Only TCR cDNA sequences supported by at least two reads were kept to exclude erroneous sequences. The tcR package was used for downstream repertoire analysis, and clonotypes were matched across fractions by CDR3 nucleotide sequence plus V segment. Antigen specificity was annotated against VDJdb with VDJmatch, allowing one amino acid substitution in CDR3. Through TCRdb reprocessing, the reads give one entry per CDR3 protein sequence; DNA is omitted. The V and J calls reflect TCRdb's pipeline rather than the authors' work. This sample's table contains 550,000 or so distinct CDR3 sequences. Of the sample, roughly 3.4% is held by the ten largest clones.

HCMV serostatus was determined by detecting HCMV-specific IgG in serum with a commercial ELISA kit. Peripheral blood mononuclear cells were isolated from blood by Ficoll density gradient centrifugation. The CDR3, cysteine through phenylalanine, is 14 amino acids long. The protein alone is recorded here. Points the paper makes about the study in general: Those dominant clonotypes were again the most abundant among CD3+CD56-NKG2C+ cells in a handful of donors, at roughly 25-65%. It remained unclear whether the expanded NKG2C-expressing T cell clones were specific for HCMV antigens. For five or six donors, the dominant CD3+CD56+NKG2C+ clonotypes were among the top 10 CD8+ clonotypes and accounted for about 1.0-7.0% of CD8+ T cells.

The chain links TRBV12-3 or TRBV12-4 with TRBJ1-1; the D gene TCRdb calls, TRBD1, cannot be checked with no DNA. The sequence derives from a man aged 18 to 30 in good health. Donor details come from another sample of the same person, matched by shared clones. What was sequenced was blood T cells: a sorted CD56 or NKG2C T cell subset, CD4+ or CD8+ T cells, or bulk PBMC T cells (not recorded which). The CDR3 region reads CASRSPGQGTEAFF.